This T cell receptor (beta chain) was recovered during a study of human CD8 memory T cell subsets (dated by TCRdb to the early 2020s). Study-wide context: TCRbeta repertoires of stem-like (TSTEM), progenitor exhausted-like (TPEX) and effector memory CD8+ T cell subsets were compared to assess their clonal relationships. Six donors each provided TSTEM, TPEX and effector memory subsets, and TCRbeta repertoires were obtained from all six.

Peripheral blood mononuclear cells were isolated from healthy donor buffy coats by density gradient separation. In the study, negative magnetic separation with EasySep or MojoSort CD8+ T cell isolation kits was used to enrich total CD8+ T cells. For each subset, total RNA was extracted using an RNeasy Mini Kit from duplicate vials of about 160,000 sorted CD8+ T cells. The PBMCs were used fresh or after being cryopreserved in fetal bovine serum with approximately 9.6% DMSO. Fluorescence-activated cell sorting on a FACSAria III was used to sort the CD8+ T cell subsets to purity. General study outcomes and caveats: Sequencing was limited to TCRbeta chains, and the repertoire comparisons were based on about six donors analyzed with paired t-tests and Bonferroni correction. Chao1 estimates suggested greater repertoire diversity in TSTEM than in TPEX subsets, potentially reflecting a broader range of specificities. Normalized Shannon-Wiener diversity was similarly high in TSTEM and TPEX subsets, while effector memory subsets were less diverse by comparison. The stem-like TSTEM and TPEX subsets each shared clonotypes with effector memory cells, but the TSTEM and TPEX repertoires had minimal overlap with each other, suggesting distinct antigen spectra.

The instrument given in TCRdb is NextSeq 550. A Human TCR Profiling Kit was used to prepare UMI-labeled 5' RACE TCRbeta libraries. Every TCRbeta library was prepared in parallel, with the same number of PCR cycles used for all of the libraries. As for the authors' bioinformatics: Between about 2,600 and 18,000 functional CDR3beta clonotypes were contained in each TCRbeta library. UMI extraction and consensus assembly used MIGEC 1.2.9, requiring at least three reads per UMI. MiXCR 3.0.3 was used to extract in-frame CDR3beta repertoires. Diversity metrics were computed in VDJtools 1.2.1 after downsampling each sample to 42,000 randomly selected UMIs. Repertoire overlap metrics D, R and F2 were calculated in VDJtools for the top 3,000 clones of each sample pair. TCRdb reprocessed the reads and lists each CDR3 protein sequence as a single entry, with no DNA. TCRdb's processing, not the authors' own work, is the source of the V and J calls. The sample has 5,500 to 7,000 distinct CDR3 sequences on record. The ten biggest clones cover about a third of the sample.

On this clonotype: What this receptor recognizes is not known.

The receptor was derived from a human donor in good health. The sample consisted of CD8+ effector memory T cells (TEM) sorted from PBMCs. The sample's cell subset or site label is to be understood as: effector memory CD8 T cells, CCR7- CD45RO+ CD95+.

The encoded CDR3 is CASSPDWSSGNTIYF. Recombination joined TRBV7-6 with TRBJ1-3. The germline V gene specifies SGHVS as CDR1 and FNYEAQ as CDR2. The CDR3 sequence holds 15 residues, the cysteine and phenylalanine included. The nucleotide record is missing.